A single sample is the source of the 7 T cell receptor beta chains below, sequenced in a study of blood T cell repertoires in COVID-19. Method: immunoSEQ multiplex PCR; TCRdb's copy keeps in-frame clones and lacks some. The data contain approximately 190,000 clones, around 83% of them singletons. Sequencing was carried out using peripheral blood. These receptors all stem from a middle-aged woman with acute or convalescent COVID-19.

This CDR3 reads CASSLGAGNTGELFF. The CDR3 region has the DNA TGTGCCAGCAGCCTAGGTGCGGGGAACACCGGGGAGCTGTTTTTT. The chain links TRBV7-2 to TRBJ2-2; perhaps TRBD2 as D (5 bases). Germline-derived CDR1 and CDR2 are SGHTA and FQGNSA. The CDR3 length is 15 residues. Trimming shortened V by 5 bases and J by 1 base, and 11 bases separated the two germline ends.

The genes are TRBV28 and TRBJ2-2; TRBD1 might be the D (5 bases). Germline CDR1 reads MDHEN; CDR2 reads SYDVKM. This CDR3 comprises 16 residues. V was cut by 6 bases and J by 1 base, with 15 bases left in between. The CDR3 region has the DNA TGTGCCAGCAGGGGGTGGGGCACCCGGAACACCGGGGAGCTGTTTTTT. It specifies CASRGWGTRNTGELFF.

This clone was counted a single time. The chain joins TRBV28 to TRBJ2-1, with D possibly being TRBD1 (5 bases). The V and J ends lost 6 bases and 6 bases respectively, with 18 bases between them. Germline lookup yields CDR1 MDHEN and CDR2 SYDVKM. The CDR3 covers 15 residues. CDR3 in DNA: TGTGCCAGCAGGCTCCCTCAGGGTGTCGGCAATGAGCAGTTCTTC. This sequence encodes CASRLPQGVGNEQFF.

V usage is TRBV6-4 and J usage is TRBJ1-6, with 7 bases lining up with TRBD1. Germline lookup yields CDR1 MRHNA and CDR2 SNTAGT. Unmatched junction bases numbered 9, after V lost 4 bases and J lost 9 bases. The CDR3 is made up of 15 amino acids. The CDR3 region is CASSATGTETSPLHF. CDR3 bases: TGTGCCAGCAGTGCTACCGGGACAGAAACTTCACCCCTCCACTTT.

This chain uses TRBV7-6 with TRBJ1-5, with D possibly being TRBD1 (5 bases). The germline V gene encodes CDR1 SGHVS and CDR2 FNYEAQ. The V gene lost 2 bases and the J gene lost 3 bases, with 17 bases spanning the gap. This CDR3 comprises 17 residues. The CDR3 is CASSLRPREDSNQPQHF. The CDR3 region has the DNA TGTGCCAGCAGCTTAAGGCCCAGGGAGGACTCCAATCAGCCCCAGCATTTT.

The rearrangement links TRBV24-1 to TRBJ2-7, with D perhaps TRBD2 (6 bases). Germline V gene data show CDR1 as KGHDR and CDR2 as SFDVKD. The CDR3 is 16 residues long. The V gene lost 4 bases and the J gene lost 5 bases, with 20 bases spanning the gap. CDR3 residues: CATSDPSGSAPDEQYF. Written as DNA, the CDR3 is TGTGCCACCAGTGACCCTTCCGGGAGCGCTCCGGACGAGCAGTACTTC.

CDR3 amino acids: CASSFAASRVYGYTF. CDR3 bases: TGTGCCAGCAGCTTCGCGGCGTCCCGAGTATATGGCTACACCTTC. The V gene is TRBV5-6, the J gene TRBJ1-2; no firm D call. The CDR3 length is 15 residues. Germline lookup yields CDR1 SGHDT and CDR2 YYEEEE. Deletions cut 2 bases from V and 5 bases from J, with 16 bases between.